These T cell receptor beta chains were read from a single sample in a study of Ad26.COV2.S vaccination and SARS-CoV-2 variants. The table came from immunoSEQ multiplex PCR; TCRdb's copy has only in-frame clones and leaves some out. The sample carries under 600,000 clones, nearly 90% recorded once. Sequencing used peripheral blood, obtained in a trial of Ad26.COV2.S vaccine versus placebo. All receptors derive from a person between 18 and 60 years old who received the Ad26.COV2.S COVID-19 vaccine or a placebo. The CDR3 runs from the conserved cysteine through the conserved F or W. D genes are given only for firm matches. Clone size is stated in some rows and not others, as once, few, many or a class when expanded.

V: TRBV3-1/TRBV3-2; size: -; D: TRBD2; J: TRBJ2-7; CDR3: CASSQDSGQAIYEQYF; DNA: TGTGCCAGCAGCCAAGATAGCGGGCAGGCCATCTACGAGCAGTACTTC
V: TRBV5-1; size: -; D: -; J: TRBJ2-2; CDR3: CASSFMDTGELFF; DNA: TGCGCCAGCAGCTTCATGGACACCGGGGAGCTGTTTTTT
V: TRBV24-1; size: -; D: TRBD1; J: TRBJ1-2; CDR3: CATSDRDRAYGYTF; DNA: TGTGCCACCAGTGACCGGGACAGGGCATATGGCTACACCTTC
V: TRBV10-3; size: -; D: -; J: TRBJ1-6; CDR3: CAINAAENTNSPLHF; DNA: TGTGCCATCAATGCGGCGGAGAATACTAATTCACCCCTCCACTTT
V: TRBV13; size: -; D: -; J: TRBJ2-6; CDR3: CASSFDSGGANVLTF; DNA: TGTGCCAGCAGCTTCGACTCGGGCGGGGCCAACGTCCTGACTTTC
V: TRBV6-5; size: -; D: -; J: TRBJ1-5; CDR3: CASTGGRGNQPQHF; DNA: TGTGCCAGCACCGGCGGCAGGGGCAATCAGCCCCAGCATTTT
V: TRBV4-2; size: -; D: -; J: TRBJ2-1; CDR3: CASSRLESGEQFF; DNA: TGTGCCAGCAGCCGGCTTGAAAGCGGTGAGCAGTTCTTC
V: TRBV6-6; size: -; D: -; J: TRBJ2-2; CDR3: CASSYLGGLTTGELFF; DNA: TGTGCCAGCAGTTACTTGGGTGGACTTACCACCGGGGAGCTGTTTTTT
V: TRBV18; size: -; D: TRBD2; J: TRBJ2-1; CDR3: CASSPRTSPRHNEQFF; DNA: TGTGCCAGCTCACCTCGGACTAGCCCACGCCACAATGAGCAGTTCTTC
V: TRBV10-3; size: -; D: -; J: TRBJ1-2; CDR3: CAISGGESGYTF; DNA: TGTGCCATCAGTGGGGGGGAGAGTGGCTACACCTTC
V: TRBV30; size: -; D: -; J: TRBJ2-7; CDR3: CAWSIRGEQYF; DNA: TGTGCCTGGAGCATCCGTGGCGAGCAGTACTTC
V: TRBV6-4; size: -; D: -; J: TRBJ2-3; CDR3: CASSEDFVGTQYF; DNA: TGTGCCAGCAGTGAGGACTTTGTGGGTACGCAGTATTTT
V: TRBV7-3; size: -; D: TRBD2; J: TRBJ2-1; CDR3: CASSLLPSGMGNEQFF; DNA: TGTGCCAGCAGCTTACTCCCTAGCGGGATGGGCAATGAGCAGTTCTTC
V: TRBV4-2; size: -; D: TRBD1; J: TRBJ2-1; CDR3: CASRGTGPYNEQFF; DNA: TGTGCCAGCAGGGGGACAGGCCCCTACAATGAGCAGTTCTTC
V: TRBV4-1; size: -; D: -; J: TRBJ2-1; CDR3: CASSQGGTVYNEQFF; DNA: TGCGCCAGCAGCCAAGGGGGGACCGTCTACAATGAGCAGTTCTTC
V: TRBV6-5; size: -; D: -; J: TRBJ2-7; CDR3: CASGAGHKLYEQYF; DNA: TGTGCCAGCGGGGCAGGACATAAACTCTACGAGCAGTACTTC
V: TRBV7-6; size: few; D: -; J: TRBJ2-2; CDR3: CASSLALPRSLTGELFF; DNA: TGTGCCAGCAGCTTAGCCCTCCCAAGGTCCCTTACCGGGGAGCTGTTTTTT
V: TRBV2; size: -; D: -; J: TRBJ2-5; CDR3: CASSAEGPPPQETQYF; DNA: TGTGCCAGCAGTGCGGAGGGCCCCCCCCCACAAGAGACCCAGTACTTC
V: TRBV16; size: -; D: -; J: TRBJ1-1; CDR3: CASSQSPSGSVFF; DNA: TGTGCCAGCAGCCAATCTCCGTCAGGGTCTGTTTTCTTT
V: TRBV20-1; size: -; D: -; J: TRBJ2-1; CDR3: CSASEVAPYNEQFF; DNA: TGCAGTGCTAGTGAAGTTGCCCCCTACAATGAGCAGTTCTTC
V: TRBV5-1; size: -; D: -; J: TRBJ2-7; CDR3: CASSLLGGSYEQYF; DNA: TGCGCCAGCAGCTTGTTGGGGGGTAGTTACGAGCAGTACTTC
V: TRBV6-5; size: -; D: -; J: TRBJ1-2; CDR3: CASSYSERNYGYTF; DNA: TGTGCCAGCAGTTACTCGGAAAGGAACTATGGCTACACCTTC
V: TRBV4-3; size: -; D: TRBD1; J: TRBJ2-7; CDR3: CASSQDITGDEQYF; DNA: TGCGCCAGCAGCCAAGATATTACAGGGGACGAGCAGTACTTC
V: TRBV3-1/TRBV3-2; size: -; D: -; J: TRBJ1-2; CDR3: CASGPRGGGNYGYTF; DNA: TGTGCCAGCGGACCCCGGGGAGGCGGTAACTATGGCTACACCTTC
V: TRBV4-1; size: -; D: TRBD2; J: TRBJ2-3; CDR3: CASSQAKGTSATDTQYF; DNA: TGCGCCAGCAGCCAAGCTAAGGGGACTAGCGCCACAGATACGCAGTATTTT
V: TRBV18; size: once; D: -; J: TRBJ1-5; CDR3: CASSSDSNQPQHF; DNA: TGTGCCAGCTCATCGGACAGCAATCAGCCCCAGCATTTT
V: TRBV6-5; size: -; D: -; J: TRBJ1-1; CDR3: CASSYLGAGAEAFF; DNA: TGTGCCAGCAGTTACCTCGGGGCGGGGGCTGAAGCTTTCTTT
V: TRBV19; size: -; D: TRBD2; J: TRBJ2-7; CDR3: CASTPGLAGVNEQYF; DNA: TGTGCCAGTACCCCGGGACTAGCGGGAGTAAACGAGCAGTACTTC
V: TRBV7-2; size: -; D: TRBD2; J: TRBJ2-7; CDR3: CASSLNSASGGLSSYEQYF; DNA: TGTGCCAGCAGCTTAAATTCGGCTAGCGGGGGTCTAAGCTCCTACGAGCAGTACTTC
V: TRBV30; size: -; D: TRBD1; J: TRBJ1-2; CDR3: CAWTGTGGGIGYTF; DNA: TGTGCCTGGACGGGGACAGGGGGGGGTATAGGCTACACCTTC
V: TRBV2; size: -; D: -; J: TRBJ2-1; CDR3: CASSLVDSNEQFF; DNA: TGTGCCAGCAGCTTGGTGGACAGCAATGAGCAGTTCTTC
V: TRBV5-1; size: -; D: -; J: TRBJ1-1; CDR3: CASSLEGTEAFF; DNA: TGCGCCAGCAGCTTGGAGGGTACTGAAGCTTTCTTT
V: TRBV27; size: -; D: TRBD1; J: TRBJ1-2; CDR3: CASSFNRGDSGYTF; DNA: TGTGCCAGCAGTTTTAACAGGGGGGACAGTGGCTACACCTTC
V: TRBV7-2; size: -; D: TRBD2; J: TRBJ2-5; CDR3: CASSPSGGTQETQYF; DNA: TGTGCCAGCAGTCCGAGCGGGGGGACTCAAGAGACCCAGTACTTC
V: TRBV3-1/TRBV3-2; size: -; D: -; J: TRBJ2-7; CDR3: CASSFNRDEQYF; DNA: TGTGCCAGCAGCTTCAACAGGGACGAGCAGTACTTC
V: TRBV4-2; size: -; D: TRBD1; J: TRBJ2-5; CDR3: CASSQGQGLETQYF; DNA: TGTGCCAGCAGCCAAGGACAGGGCTTAGAGACCCAGTACTTC
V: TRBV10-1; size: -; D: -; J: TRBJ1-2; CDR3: CASSESWTMAFGYTF; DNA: TGCGCCAGCAGTGAGTCCTGGACAATGGCTTTTGGCTACACCTTC
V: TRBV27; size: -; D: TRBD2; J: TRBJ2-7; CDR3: CASSRRLAGGRSYEQYF; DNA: TGTGCCAGCAGTAGGAGACTAGCGGGAGGCCGTTCCTACGAGCAGTACTTC
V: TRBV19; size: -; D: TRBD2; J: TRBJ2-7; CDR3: CASGPTGGRYYEQYF; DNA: TGTGCCAGTGGCCCTACGGGGGGGCGTTACTACGAGCAGTACTTC
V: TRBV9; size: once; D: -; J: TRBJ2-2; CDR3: CASNTDGGSGELFF; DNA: TGTGCCAGCAACACAGATGGGGGATCCGGGGAGCTGTTTTTT
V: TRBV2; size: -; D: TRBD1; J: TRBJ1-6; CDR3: CASKTGGGDSPLHF; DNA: TGTGCCAGCAAAACAGGGGGAGGGGATTCACCCCTCCACTTT
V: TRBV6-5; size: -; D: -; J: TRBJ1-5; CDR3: CASSYSTSPGQPQHF; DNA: TGTGCCAGCAGTTACTCGACCTCGCCCGGCCAGCCCCAGCATTTT
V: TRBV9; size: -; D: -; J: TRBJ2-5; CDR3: CASSTRTTQETQYF; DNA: TGTGCCAGCAGTACCAGGACTACACAAGAGACCCAGTACTTC
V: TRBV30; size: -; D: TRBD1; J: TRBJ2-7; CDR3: CAWSPFGTGSYEQYF; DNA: TGTGCCTGGAGTCCCTTTGGGACAGGGTCCTACGAGCAGTACTTC
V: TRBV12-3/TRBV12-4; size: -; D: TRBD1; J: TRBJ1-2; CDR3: CASSQRTGVGYTF; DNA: TGTGCCAGCAGTCAACGGACAGGGGTTGGCTACACCTTC
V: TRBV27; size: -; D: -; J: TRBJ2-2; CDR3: CASSLGNTGELFF; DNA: TGTGCCAGCAGTTTAGGGAACACCGGGGAGCTGTTTTTT
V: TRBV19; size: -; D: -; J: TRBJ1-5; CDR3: CASSIDKYNQPQHF; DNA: TGTGCCAGTAGTATAGACAAGTACAATCAGCCCCAGCATTTT
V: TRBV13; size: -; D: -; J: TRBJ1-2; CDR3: CASSFGRGVSGYTF; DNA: TGTGCCAGCAGCTTTGGGCGGGGAGTAAGTGGCTACACCTTC
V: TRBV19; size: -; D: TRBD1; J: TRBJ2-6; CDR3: CASKAGQASGANVLTF; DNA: TGTGCCAGTAAGGCGGGACAGGCCTCTGGGGCCAACGTCCTGACTTTC
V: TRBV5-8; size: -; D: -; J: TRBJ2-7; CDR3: CASSLTGSSTSYEQYF; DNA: TGTGCCAGCAGCTTGACGGGCAGCTCGACATCCTACGAGCAGTACTTC